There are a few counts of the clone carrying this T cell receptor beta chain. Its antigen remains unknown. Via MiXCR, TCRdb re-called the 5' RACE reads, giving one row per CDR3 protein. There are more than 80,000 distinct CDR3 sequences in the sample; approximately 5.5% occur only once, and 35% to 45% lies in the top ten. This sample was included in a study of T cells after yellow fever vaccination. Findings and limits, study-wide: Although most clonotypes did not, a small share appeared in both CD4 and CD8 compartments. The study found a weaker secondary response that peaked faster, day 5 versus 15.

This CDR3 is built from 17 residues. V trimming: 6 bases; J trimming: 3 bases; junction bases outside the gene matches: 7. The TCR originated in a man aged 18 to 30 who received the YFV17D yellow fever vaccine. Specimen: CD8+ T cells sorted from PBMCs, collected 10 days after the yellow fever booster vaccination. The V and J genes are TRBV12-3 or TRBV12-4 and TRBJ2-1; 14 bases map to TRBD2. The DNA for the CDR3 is TGTGCCAGCAGGTCCGGGACTAGCGGGGGATTCTACAATGAGCAGTTCTTC. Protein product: CASRSGTSGGFYNEQFF.